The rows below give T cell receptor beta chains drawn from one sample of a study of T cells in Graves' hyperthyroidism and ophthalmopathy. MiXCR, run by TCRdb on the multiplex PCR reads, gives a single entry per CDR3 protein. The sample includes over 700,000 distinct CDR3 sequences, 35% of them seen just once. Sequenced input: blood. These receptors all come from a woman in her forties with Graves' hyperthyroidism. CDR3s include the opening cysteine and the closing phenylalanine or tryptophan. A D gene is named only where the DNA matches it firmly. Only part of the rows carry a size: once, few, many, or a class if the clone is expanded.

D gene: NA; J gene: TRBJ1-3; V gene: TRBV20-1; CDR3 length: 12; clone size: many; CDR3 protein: CSAGNSGNTIYF; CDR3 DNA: TGCAGTGCTGGGAATTCTGGAAACACCATATATTTT
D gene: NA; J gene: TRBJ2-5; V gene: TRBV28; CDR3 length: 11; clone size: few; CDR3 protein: CASVGLETQYF; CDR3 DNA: TGTGCCAGCGTGGGTCTGGAGACCCAGTACTTC
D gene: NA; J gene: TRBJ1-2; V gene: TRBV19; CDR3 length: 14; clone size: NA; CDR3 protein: CASSTIGVGYGYTF; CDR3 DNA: TGTGCCAGTAGTACGATAGGCGTTGGGTATGGCTACACCTTC
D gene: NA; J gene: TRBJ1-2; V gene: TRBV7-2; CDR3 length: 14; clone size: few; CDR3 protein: CASSFTPGQHGYTF; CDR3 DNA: TGTGCCAGCAGCTTCACCCCGGGGCAACATGGCTACACCTTC
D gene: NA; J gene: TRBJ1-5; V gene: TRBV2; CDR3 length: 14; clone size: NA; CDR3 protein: CASVDGRANQPQHF; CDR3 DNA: TGTGCCAGCGTAGACGGCAGGGCCAATCAGCCCCAGCATTTT
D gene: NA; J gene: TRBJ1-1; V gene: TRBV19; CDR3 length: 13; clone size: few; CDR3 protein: CASRGTMGTEAFF; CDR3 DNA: TGTGCCAGTAGGGGGACTATGGGCACTGAAGCTTTCTTT
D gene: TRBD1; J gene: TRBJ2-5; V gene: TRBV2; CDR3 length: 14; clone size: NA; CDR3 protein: CASTLTGGRETQYF; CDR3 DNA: TGTGCCAGCACCCTAACAGGGGGCAGGGAGACCCAGTACTTC
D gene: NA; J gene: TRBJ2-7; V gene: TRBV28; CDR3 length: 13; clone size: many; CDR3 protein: CASSASGTIEQYF; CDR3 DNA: TGTGCCAGCAGTGCCTCCGGGACCATCGAGCAGTACTTC
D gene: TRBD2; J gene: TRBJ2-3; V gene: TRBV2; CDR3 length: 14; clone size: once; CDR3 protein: CASQRERGTDTQYF; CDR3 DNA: TGTGCCAGCCAGCGGGAAAGGGGCACAGATACGCAGTATTTT
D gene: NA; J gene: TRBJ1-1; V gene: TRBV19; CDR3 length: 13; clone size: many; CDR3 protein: CASSPWDTLSAFF; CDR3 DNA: TGTGCCAGTAGTCCATGGGACACTTTATCAGCTTTCTTT
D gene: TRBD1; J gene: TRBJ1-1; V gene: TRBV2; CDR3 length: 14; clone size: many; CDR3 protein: CASRSRQGVTEAFF; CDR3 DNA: TGTGCCAGCAGGTCTCGGCAGGGGGTCACTGAAGCTTTCTTT